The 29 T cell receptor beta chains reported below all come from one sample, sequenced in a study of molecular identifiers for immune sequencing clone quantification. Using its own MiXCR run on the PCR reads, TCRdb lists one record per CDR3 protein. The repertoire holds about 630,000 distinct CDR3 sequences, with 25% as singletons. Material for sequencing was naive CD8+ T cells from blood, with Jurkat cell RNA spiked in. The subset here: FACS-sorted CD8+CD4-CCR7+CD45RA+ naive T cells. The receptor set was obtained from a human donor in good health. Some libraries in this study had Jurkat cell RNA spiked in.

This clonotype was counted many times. CDR3 nucleotides: TGTGCCAGCAGCTTTACTAGCGGGGGAAACAGACCCACAGATACGCAGTATTTT. Its protein product is CASSFTSGGNRPTDTQYF. The J gene is TRBJ2-3, the V gene TRBV5-4, with TRBD2 matching 11 bases. This CDR3 has 18 amino acids. Losses at the gene ends were 2 bases for V and 2 bases for J; bases not matched to a gene: 10. Looked up from germline, CDR1 is SGHNT and CDR2 is YYREEE (reference sequence).

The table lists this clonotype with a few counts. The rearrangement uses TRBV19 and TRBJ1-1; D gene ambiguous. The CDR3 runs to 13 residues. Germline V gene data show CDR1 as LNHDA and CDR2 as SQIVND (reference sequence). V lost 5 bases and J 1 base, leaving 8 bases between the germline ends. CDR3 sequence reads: CASSASRNTEAFF. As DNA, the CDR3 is TGTGCCAGTAGTGCGTCCCGGAACACTGAAGCTTTCTTT. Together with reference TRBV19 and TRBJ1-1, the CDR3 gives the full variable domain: DGGITQSPKYLFRKEGQNVTLSCEQNLNHDAMYWYRQDPGQGLRLIYYSQIVNDFQKGDIAEGYSVSREKKESFPLTVTSAQKNPTAFYLCASSASRNTEAFFGQGTRLTVV.

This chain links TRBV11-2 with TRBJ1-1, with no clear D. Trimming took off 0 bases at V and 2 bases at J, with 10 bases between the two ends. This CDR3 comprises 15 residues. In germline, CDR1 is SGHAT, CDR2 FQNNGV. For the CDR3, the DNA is TGTGCCAGCAGCTTAGATTCCACGGCTAACACTGAAGCTTTCTTT. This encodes CASSLDSTANTEAFF.

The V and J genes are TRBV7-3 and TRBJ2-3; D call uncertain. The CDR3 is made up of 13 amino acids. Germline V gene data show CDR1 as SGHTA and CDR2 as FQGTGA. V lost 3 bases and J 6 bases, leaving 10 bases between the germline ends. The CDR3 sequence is CASSFVSWDTQYF. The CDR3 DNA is TGTGCCAGCAGCTTCGTTTCGTGGGATACGCAGTATTTT.

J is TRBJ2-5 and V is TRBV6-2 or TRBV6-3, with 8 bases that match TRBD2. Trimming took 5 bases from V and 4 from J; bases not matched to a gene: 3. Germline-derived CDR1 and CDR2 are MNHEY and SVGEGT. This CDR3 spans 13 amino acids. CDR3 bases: TGTGCCAGCAGTAATCTAGCGGGAGAGACCCAGTACTTC. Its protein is CASSNLAGETQYF.

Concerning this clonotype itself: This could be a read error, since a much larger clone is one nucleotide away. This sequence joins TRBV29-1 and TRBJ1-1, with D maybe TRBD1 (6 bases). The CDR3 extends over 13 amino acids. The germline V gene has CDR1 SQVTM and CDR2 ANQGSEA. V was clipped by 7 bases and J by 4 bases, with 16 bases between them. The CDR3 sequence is CSGGLGGGTEAFF. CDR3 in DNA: TGCAGCGGGGGACTGGGAGGGGGCACTGAAGCTTTCTTT.

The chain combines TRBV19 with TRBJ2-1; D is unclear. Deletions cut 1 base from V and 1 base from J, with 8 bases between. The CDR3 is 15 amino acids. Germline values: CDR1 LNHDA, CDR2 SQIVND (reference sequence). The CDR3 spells CASSIVALSYNEQFF. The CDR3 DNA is TGTGCCAGTAGTATAGTTGCCCTTTCCTACAATGAGCAGTTCTTC. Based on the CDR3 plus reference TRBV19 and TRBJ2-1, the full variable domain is DGGITQSPKYLFRKEGQNVTLSCEQNLNHDAMYWYRQDPGQGLRLIYYSQIVNDFQKGDIAEGYSVSREKKESFPLTVTSAQKNPTAFYLCASSIVALSYNEQFFGPGTRLTVL.

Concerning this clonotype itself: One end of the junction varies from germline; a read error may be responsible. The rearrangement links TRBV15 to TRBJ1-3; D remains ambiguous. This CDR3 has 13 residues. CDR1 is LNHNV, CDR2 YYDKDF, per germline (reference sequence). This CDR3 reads CATGRVPGNTIYF. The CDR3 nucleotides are TGTGCCACCGGCAGAGTTCCTGGAAACACCATATATTTT.

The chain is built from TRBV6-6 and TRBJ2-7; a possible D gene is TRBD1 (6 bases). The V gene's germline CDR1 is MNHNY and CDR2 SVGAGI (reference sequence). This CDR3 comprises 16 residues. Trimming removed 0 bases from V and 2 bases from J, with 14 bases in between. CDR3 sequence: CASSYSKSRGTYEQYF. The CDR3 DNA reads TGTGCCAGCAGTTACTCGAAAAGCAGGGGCACCTACGAGCAGTACTTC.

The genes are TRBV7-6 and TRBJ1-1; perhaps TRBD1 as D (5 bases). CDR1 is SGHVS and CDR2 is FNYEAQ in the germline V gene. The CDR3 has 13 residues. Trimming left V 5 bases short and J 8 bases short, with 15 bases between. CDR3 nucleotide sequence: TGTGCCAGCAGCCCATATGGGGCAGAAGAAGCTTTCTTT. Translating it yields CASSPYGAEEAFF.

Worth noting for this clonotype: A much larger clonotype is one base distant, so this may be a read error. The CDR3 spells CSVDGITGAGETQYF. The CDR3 coding sequence is TGCAGCGTTGATGGGATCACCGGAGCCGGCGAGACCCAGTACTTC. The V gene is TRBV29-1, the J gene TRBJ2-5; D is unclear. The CDR3 loop spans 15 amino acids. Germline V gene lookup returns CDR1 SQVTM and CDR2 ANQGSEA. V lost 3 bases to trimming and J lost 5 bases, with 19 bases between them.

As DNA, the CDR3 is TGCAGCGTTGAAGGAGTCGGGGGGGTCTCCTACAATGAGCAGTTCTTC. Protein product: CSVEGVGGVSYNEQFF. This chain connects TRBV29-1 to TRBJ2-1; 8 nucleotides agree with TRBD2. The CDR3 consists of 16 residues. Trimming removed 1 base from V and 0 bases from J; junction bases left unmatched: 5. Germline CDR1 SQVTM, CDR2 ANQGSEA.

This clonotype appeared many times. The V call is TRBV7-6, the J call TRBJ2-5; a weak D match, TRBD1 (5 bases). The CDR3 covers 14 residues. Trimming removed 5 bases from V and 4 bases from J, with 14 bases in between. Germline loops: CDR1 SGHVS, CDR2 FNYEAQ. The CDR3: CASSPLAGSETQYF. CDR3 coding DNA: TGTGCCAGCAGCCCCTTGGCAGGGTCAGAGACCCAGTACTTC.

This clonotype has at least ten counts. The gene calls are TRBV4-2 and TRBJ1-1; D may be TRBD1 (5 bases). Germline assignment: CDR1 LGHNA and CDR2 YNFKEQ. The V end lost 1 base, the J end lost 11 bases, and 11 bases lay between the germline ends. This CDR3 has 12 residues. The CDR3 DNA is TGTGCCAGCAGCCAAGGGGACCTCCTTGCTTTCTTT. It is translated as CASSQGDLLAFF.

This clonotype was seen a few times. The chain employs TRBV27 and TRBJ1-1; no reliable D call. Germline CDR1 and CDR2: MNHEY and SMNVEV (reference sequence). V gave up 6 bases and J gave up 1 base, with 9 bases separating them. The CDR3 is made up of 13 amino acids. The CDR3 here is CASSATRNTEAFF. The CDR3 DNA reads TGTGCCAGCAGCGCGACAAGGAACACTGAAGCTTTCTTT.

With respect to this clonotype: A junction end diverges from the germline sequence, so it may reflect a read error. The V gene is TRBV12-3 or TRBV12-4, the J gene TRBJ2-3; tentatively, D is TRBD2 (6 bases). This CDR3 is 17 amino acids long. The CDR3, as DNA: TGTGCCAGCAGTGGAGGGCCGGCGTGTTATAGCACAGATACTCAGTATTTT. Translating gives CASSGGPACYSTDTQYF.

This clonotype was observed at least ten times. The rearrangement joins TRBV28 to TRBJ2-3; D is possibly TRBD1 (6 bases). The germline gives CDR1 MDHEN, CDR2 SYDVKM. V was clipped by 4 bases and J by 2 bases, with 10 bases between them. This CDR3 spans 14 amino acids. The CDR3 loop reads CASSSDRDTDTQYF. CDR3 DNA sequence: TGTGCCAGCAGTTCGGACAGAGACACAGATACGCAGTATTTT.

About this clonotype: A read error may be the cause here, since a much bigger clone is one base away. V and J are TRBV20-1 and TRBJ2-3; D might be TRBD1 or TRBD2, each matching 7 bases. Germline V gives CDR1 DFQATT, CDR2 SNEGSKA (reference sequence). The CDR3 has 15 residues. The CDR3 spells CCARRDSGATDTQYF. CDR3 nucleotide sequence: TGCTGTGCTAGGAGGGACAGCGGGGCCACAGATACGCAGTATTTT.

The CDR3 nucleotides read TGTGCCAGCAGCTTTTCAGGGTATAACTATGGCTACACCTTC. Residues: CASSFSGYNYGYTF. The rearrangement links TRBV11-3 to TRBJ1-2; perhaps TRBD1 as D (5 bases). CDR3 length: 14 residues. V was shortened by 3 bases and J by 1 base, with 9 bases between the two germline ends. Per the germline V gene, CDR1 is SGHNT and CDR2 is YENEEA.

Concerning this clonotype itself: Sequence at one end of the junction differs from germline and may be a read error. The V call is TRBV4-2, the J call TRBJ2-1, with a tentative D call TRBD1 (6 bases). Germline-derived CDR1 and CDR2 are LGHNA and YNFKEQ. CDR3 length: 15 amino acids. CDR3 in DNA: TGTGCCAGCGGCCAAGCGGACAGCTCCTACAATGAGCAGTTCTTC. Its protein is CASGQADSSYNEQFF.

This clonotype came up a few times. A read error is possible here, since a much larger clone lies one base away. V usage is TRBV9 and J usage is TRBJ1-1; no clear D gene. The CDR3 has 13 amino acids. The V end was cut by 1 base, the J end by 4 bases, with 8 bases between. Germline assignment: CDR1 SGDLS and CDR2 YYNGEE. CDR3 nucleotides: TGTGCCAGCAGCGTATGCAGGACCACTGAAGCTTTCTTT. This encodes CASSVCRTTEAFF.

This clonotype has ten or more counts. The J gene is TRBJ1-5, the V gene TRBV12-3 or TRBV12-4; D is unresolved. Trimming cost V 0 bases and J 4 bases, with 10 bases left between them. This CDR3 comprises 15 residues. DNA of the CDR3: TGTGCCAGCAGTTTAGCGCAAAATGGAAATCAGCCCCAGCATTTT. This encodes CASSLAQNGNQPQHF.

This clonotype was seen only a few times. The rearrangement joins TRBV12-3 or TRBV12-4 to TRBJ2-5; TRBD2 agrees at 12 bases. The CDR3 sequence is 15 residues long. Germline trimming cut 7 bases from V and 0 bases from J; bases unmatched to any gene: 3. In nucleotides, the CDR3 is TGTGCCAGCACCCGACTAGCGGGGGACCAAGAGACCCAGTACTTC. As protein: CASTRLAGDQETQYF.

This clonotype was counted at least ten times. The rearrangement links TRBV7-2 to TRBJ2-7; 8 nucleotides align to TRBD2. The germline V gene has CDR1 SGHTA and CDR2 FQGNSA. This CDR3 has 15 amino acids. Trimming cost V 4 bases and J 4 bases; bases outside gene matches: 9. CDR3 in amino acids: CASSSSGLAYYEQYF. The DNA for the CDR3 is TGTGCCAGCAGCTCCAGTGGACTAGCTTATTACGAGCAGTACTTC.

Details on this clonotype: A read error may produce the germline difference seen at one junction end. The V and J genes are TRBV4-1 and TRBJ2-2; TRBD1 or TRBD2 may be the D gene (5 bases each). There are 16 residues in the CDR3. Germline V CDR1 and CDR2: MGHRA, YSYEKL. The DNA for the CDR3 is TGCGCCAGCAGCCAAGATAGCAAGGGGAACACCGGGAAGCTGTTTTTT. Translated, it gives CASSQDSKGNTGKLFF.

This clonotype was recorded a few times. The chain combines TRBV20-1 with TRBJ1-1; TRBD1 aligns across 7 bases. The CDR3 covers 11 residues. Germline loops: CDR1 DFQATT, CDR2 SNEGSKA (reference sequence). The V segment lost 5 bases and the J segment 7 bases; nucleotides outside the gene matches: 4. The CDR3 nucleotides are TGCAGTGCTCGGGACAGCCTTGAAGCTTTCTTT. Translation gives CSARDSLEAFF.

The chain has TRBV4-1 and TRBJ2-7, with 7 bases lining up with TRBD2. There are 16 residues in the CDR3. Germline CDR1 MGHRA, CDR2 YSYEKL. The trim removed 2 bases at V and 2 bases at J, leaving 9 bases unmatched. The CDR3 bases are TGCGCCAGCAGCCAATCGACGGGGGGAACGACCTACGAGCAGTACTTC. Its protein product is CASSQSTGGTTYEQYF.

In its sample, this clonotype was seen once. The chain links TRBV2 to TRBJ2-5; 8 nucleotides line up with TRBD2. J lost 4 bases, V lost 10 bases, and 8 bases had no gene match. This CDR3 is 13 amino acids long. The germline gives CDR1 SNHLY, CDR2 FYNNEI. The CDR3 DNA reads TGTGCCATCCTAAACGGGGGGGGAGAGACCCAGTACTTC. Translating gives CAILNGGGETQYF.

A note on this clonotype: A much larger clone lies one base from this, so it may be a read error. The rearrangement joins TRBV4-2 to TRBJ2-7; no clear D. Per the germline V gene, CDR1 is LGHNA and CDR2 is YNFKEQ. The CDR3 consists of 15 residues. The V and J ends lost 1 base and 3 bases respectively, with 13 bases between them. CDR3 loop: CASSQALGLLYEQYF. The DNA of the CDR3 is TGTGCCAGCAGCCAAGCTCTAGGGCTACTCTACGAGCAGTACTTC.